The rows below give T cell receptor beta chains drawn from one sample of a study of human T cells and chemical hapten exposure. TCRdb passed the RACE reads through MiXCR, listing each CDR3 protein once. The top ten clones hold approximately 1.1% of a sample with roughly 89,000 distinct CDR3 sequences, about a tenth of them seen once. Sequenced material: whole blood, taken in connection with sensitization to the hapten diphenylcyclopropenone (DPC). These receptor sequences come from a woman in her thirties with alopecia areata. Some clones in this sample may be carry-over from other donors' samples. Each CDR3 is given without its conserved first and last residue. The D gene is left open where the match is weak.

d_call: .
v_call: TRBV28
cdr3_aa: ASSSPGAGDTQY

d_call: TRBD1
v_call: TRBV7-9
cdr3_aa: ASSSGQGALEKLF

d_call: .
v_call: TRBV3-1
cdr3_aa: ASSQDQAQPQH

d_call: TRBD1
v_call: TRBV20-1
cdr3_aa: SARSGGMNTEAF

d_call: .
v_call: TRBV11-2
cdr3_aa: ASSLDKGGSEQF

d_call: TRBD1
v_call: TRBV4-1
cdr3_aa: ASSAGQGVTYGYT

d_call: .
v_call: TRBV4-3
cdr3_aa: ASSQVAGLDSPLH

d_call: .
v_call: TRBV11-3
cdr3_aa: ASSSPGHYGYT

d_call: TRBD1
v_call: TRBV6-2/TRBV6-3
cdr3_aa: ASLTGHTQY

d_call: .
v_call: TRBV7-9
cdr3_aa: ASSFQGSNEKLF

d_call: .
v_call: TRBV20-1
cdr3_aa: SARKIEENLF

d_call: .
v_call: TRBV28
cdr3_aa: ASSFPTYVGYT

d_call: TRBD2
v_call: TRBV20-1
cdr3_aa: SARSLAGDQETQY

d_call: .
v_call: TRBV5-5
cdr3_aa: ASSPVFQETQY

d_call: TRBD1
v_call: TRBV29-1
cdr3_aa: SVVDRGVQETQY

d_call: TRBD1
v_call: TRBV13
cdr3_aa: ASSPDRGSYNEQF

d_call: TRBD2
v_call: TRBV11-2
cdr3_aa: ASSLDRLAGVEQY